This T cell receptor (beta chain) was captured by sequencing in a study of beta chain features in type 1 diabetes (dated by TCRdb to about 2018). About the study as a whole: Mean age, gender distribution, total cell number and subset yield were not different between patients and healthy donors. The study compared TCRB repertoires of sorted circulating CD4+ T cell subsets between recently diagnosed type 1 diabetes patients and matched healthy donors. Whereas all 30 or so donors provided naive and central memory subsets, regulatory and stem cell-like memory subsets were isolated from just 8 patients and roughly eight healthy donors. A total of 107,917,701 sorted cells were examined across all samples, and RNA yield correlated strongly with the number of cells per subset.

On the study overall, not on this receptor specifically: A moderate but significant shortening of TCRB CDR3 length was observed in type 1 diabetes patients in all four CD4+ subsets. Because cDNA rather than genomic DNA was sequenced, highly expressing activated cells could have been over-represented, although no difference in activation and CD3 levels was found between groups. PCR might favor shorter templates, but patient and control samples were amplified and corrected together, so any skew would affect both groups equally. Fewer insertions and more nucleotide deletions at VDJ recombination sites were observed in patients with type 1 diabetes, implying thymic rearrangement abnormalities. Because the HLA sub-analyses included only small numbers of individuals, any influence of HLA type on TCRB rearrangement was left unresolved. The naive, central memory and regulatory TCRB repertoires appeared to resemble one another more closely among patients than among healthy donors.

As regards this clone: Which antigen it targets is not known. No much larger clone is present one base from it, and per-base qualities are unavailable.

The High Capacity cDNA Reverse Transcription Kit was used to reverse transcribe all of the isolated RNA, meaning that expressed TCRB transcripts were what got sequenced. Deep immunoSEQ sequencing was performed on naive, central memory and regulatory T cell samples, with an average of roughly 3.6 million total reads per sample. After sorted cells were lysed in RLT buffer, RNA was extracted with DNase-treated RNeasy Micro or Mini kits, with the choice depending on cell number. Each cell subset was processed on its own to prevent cross-contamination, while patient and healthy donor samples were processed together. The immunoSEQ multiplex PCR was used to amplify TCRB sequences from cDNA, generating 87-bp fragments that spanned the CDR3 region. Sequencing of the amplicons was done on the Illumina HiSeq platform. The published analysis was carried out like this. Synthetic template baselines were used to correct PCR bias computationally, reads within Hamming distance 2 were collapsed, and singletons that could not be merged were discarded. Reads were aligned to IMGT to assign V, D and J genes, CDR3 length, and insertions or deletions at six rearrangement sites. Within each subset, clonotype counts were normalized to sorted cell number, after which true diversity and Gini coefficients were computed with the tcR R package. The overlap coefficient, calculated on TCRB nucleotide sequences, was used to quantify repertoire sharing. As a proxy for the pre-selection repertoire, out-of-frame TCRB sequences from naive cells were analyzed. In its TCRdb copy, this immuneACCESS table keeps in-frame sequences only and misses some clones. Where compared with another copy, unresolved V genes explain less than half of these, and the others have no known cause. V and J calls and clone size are copied from that table; D and trimming were computed from the DNA. The sample table lists more than 550,000 clones, about an eighth of them with a count of one. Of the sample, roughly 0.04% is held by the ten largest clones.

Each donor gave one peripheral blood draw, roughly 120 mL on average, collected into heparinised tubes. A BD FACSAria II and a panel including CD45RO, CCR7, CD25, CD127, CD95 and CD27 were used to sort naive, central memory, regulatory and stem cell-like memory CD4+ T cells. Every sorted population had a purity above 95%. PBMCs were isolated right away by Lymphoprep density gradient centrifugation and were stained directly, without culture. Samples were stained and sorted in pairs, with one healthy donor and one patient per experiment, so that batch effects were minimized. The CDR3 has 13 amino acids, counting the end cysteine and phenylalanine. This entry keeps only the CDR3 DNA: 39 bases, framed from base 1. The germline ends are 9 bases apart after V is trimmed by 2 bases and J by 7 bases. For CDR1 and CDR2, the germline V gene lists SGDLS and YYNGEE.

The sequenced material came from naive CD4+ T cells from blood. Read against the paper, the sample's cell subset or site label means: true naive CD4+ T cells. The TCR originated in a man aged 18-30 years with type 1 diabetes. Here the chain combines TRBV9 and TRBJ2-2; the D gene assignment is ambiguous. The CDR3 protein is CASSVISGGELFF. The DNA sequence reads TGTGCCAGCAGCGTCATTTCGGGCGGGGAGCTGTTTTTT.